This is a list of T cell receptor beta chains from one sample in a study of shared clonotypes between healthy human individuals. Sequenced by immunoSEQ multiplex PCR; TCRdb stores in-frame clones only, minus some. The sample has about 1,800,000 clones, about 95% seen once. Source material: naive CD8+ T cells sorted from blood. These receptors came from a man in his late teens or twenties in good health. Each CDR3 is given with its conserved first and last residue. The order of the fields is V gene, J gene, clone size, D gene, CDR3 protein, CDR3 DNA. D genes are given only for firm matches. A row's size may be missing; if present it is once, few, many or a size class.

TRBV7-9,TRBJ2-3,-,TRBD2,CASSLSGGWGTDTQYF,TGTGCCAGCAGCTTAAGCGGGGGCTGGGGAACAGATACGCAGTATTTT
TRBV4-1,TRBJ1-1,few,-,CASSQVEIMNTEAFF,TGCGCCAGCAGCCAAGTGGAGATCATGAACACTGAAGCTTTCTTT
TRBV5-4,TRBJ2-1,-,TRBD2,CASSLGDYSDEQFF,TGTGCCAGCAGCTTGGGGGACTATTCGGATGAGCAGTTCTTC
TRBV5-6,TRBJ2-4,-,-,CASSLGTENIQYF,TGTGCCAGCAGCTTGGGGACCGAAAACATTCAGTACTTC
TRBV5-8,TRBJ2-3,-,-,CASSPGSTTPDTQYF,TGTGCCAGCAGCCCTGGCTCGACAACACCAGATACGCAGTATTTT
TRBV7-2,TRBJ2-2,-,-,CASSPAEGTGELFF,TGTGCCAGCAGCCCGGCCGAGGGGACCGGGGAGCTGTTTTTT
TRBV30,TRBJ1-5,once,-,CAWSPVGGLQPQHF,TGTGCCTGGAGTCCGGTTGGGGGCCTTCAGCCCCAGCATTTT
TRBV7-9,TRBJ2-7,-,-,CASSLVDGLYEQYF,TGTGCCAGCAGCTTAGTAGACGGGCTCTACGAGCAGTACTTC
TRBV21-1,TRBJ1-1,-,-,CASSNRDRDLNAFF,TGTGCCAGCAGCAACCGGGACAGAGACTTAAACGCTTTCTTT
TRBV2,TRBJ2-5,-,TRBD1,CASTVTVDRGGQETQYF,TGTGCCAGCACGGTCACGGTGGACAGGGGGGGCCAAGAGACCCAGTACTTC
TRBV29-1,TRBJ2-7,-,TRBD2,CSVTGTSGTYEQYF,TGCAGCGTTACCGGGACTAGCGGAACCTACGAGCAGTACTTC
TRBV4-3,TRBJ2-1,-,-,CASSQEAGTHVYNEQFF,TGCGCCAGCAGCCAAGAAGCCGGGACACACGTCTACAATGAGCAGTTCTTC
TRBV27,TRBJ2-7,-,TRBD2,CATSRGGYTYEQYF,TGTGCCACCTCTCGGGGGGGCTACACCTACGAGCAGTACTTC
TRBV2,TRBJ2-7,-,TRBD2,CACSGTSGDEQYF,TGTGCCTGCTCCGGGACTAGCGGTGACGAGCAGTACTTC
TRBV19,TRBJ1-1,-,-,CAAGYTEAFF,TGTGCCGCGGGGTACACTGAAGCTTTCTTT
TRBV5-6,TRBJ1-2,-,TRBD1,CASSLTTGDPYGYTF,TGTGCCAGCAGCTTGACGACAGGGGACCCATATGGCTACACCTTC
TRBV25-1,TRBJ2-5,-,-,CASNGRETQYF,TGTGCCAGCAATGGGAGGGAGACCCAGTACTTC
TRBV6-1,TRBJ1-1,-,-,CAIYTPGTTNTEAFF,TGTGCCATCTATACCCCCGGGACAACGAACACTGAAGCTTTCTTT
TRBV10-1,TRBJ2-5,once,-,CASSEGTTGTQYF,TGCGCCAGCAGTGAGGGCACGACGGGGACCCAGTACTTC
TRBV27,TRBJ2-2,few,-,CASSPLLLGELFF,TGTGCCAGCAGCCCACTTTTACTCGGGGAGCTGTTTTTT
TRBV5-6,TRBJ1-3,-,-,CASSLDILGNTIYF,TGTGCCAGCAGCTTGGACATTCTTGGAAACACCATATATTTT
TRBV7-2,TRBJ2-1,-,TRBD1,CASSTAEQGAGNEQFF,TGTGCCAGCAGCACCGCCGAGCAGGGGGCCGGGAATGAGCAGTTCTTC
TRBV6-1,TRBJ2-3,-,TRBD2,CASSELAASTDTQYF,TGTGCCAGCAGTGAACTAGCGGCTAGCACAGATACGCAGTATTTT
TRBV27,TRBJ2-2,-,TRBD2,CASSSLAGVTGELFF,TGTGCCAGCAGTTCTCTAGCGGGAGTGACCGGGGAGCTGTTTTTT
TRBV30,TRBJ1-3,-,-,CAWSVGSGNTIYF,TGTGCCTGGAGCGTAGGCTCTGGAAACACCATATATTTT
TRBV6-5,TRBJ2-4,-,-,CASSYAGALDIQYF,TGTGCCAGCAGTTATGCCGGGGCCCTAGACATTCAGTACTTC
TRBV28,TRBJ2-3,-,TRBD1,CASSSTGASTDTQYF,TGTGCCAGCAGTTCCACAGGGGCTAGCACAGATACGCAGTATTTT
TRBV6-5,TRBJ1-5,-,-,CASSYSSSYSNQPQHF,TGTGCCAGCAGTTACTCGTCCAGTTATAGCAATCAGCCCCAGCATTTT
TRBV6-5,TRBJ1-5,-,-,CASSQKGGSNQPQHF,TGTGCCAGCAGCCAGAAAGGGGGTAGCAATCAGCCCCAGCATTTT
TRBV6-5,TRBJ2-5,-,-,CASSYLGAIQETQYF,TGTGCCAGCAGTTACCTGGGGGCGATCCAAGAGACCCAGTACTTC
TRBV15,TRBJ1-4,-,TRBD1,CATSRNLWQGGFEKLFF,TGTGCCACCAGCAGGAACTTATGGCAGGGGGGTTTCGAAAAACTGTTTTTT
TRBV9,TRBJ2-5,-,-,CASSVGSVTGETQYF,TGTGCCAGCAGCGTAGGGAGCGTAACCGGGGAGACCCAGTACTTC
TRBV5-1,TRBJ2-3,once,-,CASSLGWAKTDTQYF,TGCGCCAGCAGCTTGGGGTGGGCGAAGACAGATACGCAGTATTTT
TRBV7-9,TRBJ2-5,-,-,CASSLGSQETQYF,TGTGCCAGCAGCTTAGGTAGTCAAGAGACCCAGTACTTC
TRBV19,TRBJ1-1,-,-,CASSKGRGMNTEAFF,TGTGCCAGTAGTAAGGGGAGGGGCATGAACACTGAAGCTTTCTTT
TRBV6-1,TRBJ2-7,-,TRBD2,CASSDGGGYEQYF,TGTGCCAGCAGTGATGGCGGGGGGTACGAGCAGTACTTC
TRBV5-6,TRBJ1-3,-,-,CASSSDTSGNTIYF,TGTGCCAGCAGCTCGGACACCTCTGGAAACACCATATATTTT
TRBV9,TRBJ2-2,-,TRBD2,CASSSWTSGVNTGELFF,TGTGCCAGCAGCTCTTGGACTAGCGGGGTCAACACCGGGGAGCTGTTTTTT
TRBV7-8,TRBJ2-3,-,TRBD1,CASSFGTGVRTDTQYF,TGTGCCAGCAGCTTTGGGACAGGGGTTAGGACAGATACGCAGTATTTT
TRBV30,TRBJ1-5,-,-,CAGTGTTSTRGNQPQHF,TGTGCCGGAACCGGGACGACCTCAACCCGGGGCAATCAGCCCCAGCATTTT
TRBV2,TRBJ1-2,-,TRBD1,CASSEGGQFNYGYTF,TGTGCCAGCAGTGAGGGGGGACAGTTTAACTATGGCTACACCTTC
TRBV7-9,TRBJ1-2,-,-,CASDSLFNNYGYTF,TGTGCCAGCGACAGCCTCTTCAATAACTATGGCTACACCTTC
TRBV30,TRBJ1-5,-,-,CAWSLNHASNQPQHF,TGTGCCTGGAGTCTTAATCACGCCAGCAATCAGCCCCAGCATTTT
TRBV28,TRBJ1-6,-,-,CASTFTGINSPLHF,TGTGCCAGCACCTTCACAGGGATTAATTCACCCCTCCACTTT
TRBV10-3,TRBJ2-7,-,-,CAISSDPAGESYEQYF,TGTGCCATCTCCTCTGACCCGGCAGGGGAATCCTACGAGCAGTACTTC
TRBV9,TRBJ2-1,once,TRBD2,CASSHSPKRGVYNEQFF,TGTGCCAGCAGCCACTCCCCCAAGCGGGGGGTTTACAATGAGCAGTTCTTC
TRBV19,TRBJ1-3,once,-,CASIEGPGFGNTIYF,TGTGCCAGTATTGAGGGCCCCGGCTTTGGAAACACCATATATTTT
TRBV30,TRBJ2-7,-,-,CAWRTGSSSYEQYF,TGTGCCTGGAGGACCGGGTCGAGCTCCTACGAGCAGTACTTC